This T cell receptor beta chain was recovered during a study of T cell repertoires in cytomegalovirus infection. Each CDR3 protein gets one entry after TCRdb re-called the reads with MiXCR. The sample lists approximately 910,000 distinct CDR3 sequences, roughly 30% occurring once. Study results and caveats: Clonotype analysis showed dominance of the ex vivo response by HLA-C-restricted CMV-specific TCR beta clonotypes.

The CDR3 extends over 17 amino acids. The ends lost 2 bases at V and 2 bases at J; junction bases unmatched: 5. About this clonotype: What it binds is unknown.

Sequencing used cultured CD8+ T cells from PBMCs, obtained from culture after CMV antigen stimulation. This clonotype was obtained from a human donor in good health (CMV status not recorded). Some clones in this sample may be carry-over from other donors' samples. This chain connects TRBV12-3 or TRBV12-4 to TRBJ2-7; 14 bases map to TRBD2. The CDR3 region is CASSLPTSGGAAYEQYF. CDR3 nucleotides: TGTGCCAGCAGTTTACCGACTAGCGGGGGGGCCGCCTACGAGCAGTACTTC.